This T cell receptor (beta chain) derives from a study of T cell changes during pregnancy in multiple sclerosis. The assay was immunoSEQ multiplex PCR, and TCRdb's table has in-frame clones only and misses some. The sample gives 70,000 to 95,000 clones, just under 95% of which show up once; over 3.5% is in the top ten. This CDR3 is 15 amino acids long. V was pared by 6 bases and J by 6 bases, with 9 bases of the junction left unmatched. The germline V gene encodes CDR1 MNHEY and CDR2 SMNVEV (reference sequence). The sample here was peripheral blood, taken in the first trimester of pregnancy. This receptor was obtained from a female donor with multiple sclerosis, enrolled in a pregnancy study. The rearrangement links TRBV27 to TRBJ2-7; TRBD2 aligns across 12 bases. The CDR3 sequence is CASSVTSGGPVEQYF. CDR3 in DNA: TGTGCCAGCAGCGTGACTAGCGGGGGCCCTGTCGAGCAGTACTTC.